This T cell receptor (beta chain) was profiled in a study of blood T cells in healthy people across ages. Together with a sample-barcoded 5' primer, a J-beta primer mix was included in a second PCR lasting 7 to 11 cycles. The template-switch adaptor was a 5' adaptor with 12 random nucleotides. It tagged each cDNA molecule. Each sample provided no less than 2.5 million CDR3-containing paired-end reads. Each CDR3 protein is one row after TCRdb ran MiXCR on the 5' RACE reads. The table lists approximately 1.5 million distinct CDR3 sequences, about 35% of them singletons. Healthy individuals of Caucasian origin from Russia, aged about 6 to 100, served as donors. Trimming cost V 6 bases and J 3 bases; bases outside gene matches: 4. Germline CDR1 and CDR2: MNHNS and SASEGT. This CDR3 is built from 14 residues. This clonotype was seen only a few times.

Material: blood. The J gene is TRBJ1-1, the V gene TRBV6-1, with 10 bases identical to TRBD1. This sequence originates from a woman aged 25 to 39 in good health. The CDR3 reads CASRIGTGDTEAFF. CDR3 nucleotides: TGTGCCAGCAGGATCGGGACAGGGGACACTGAAGCTTTCTTT.